A single sample is the source of the 9 T cell receptor beta chains below, sequenced in a study of vaccination effects on CD4 cells after COVID-19. The antigens of these receptors remain unknown. Clones were sequenced by immunoSEQ multiplex PCR, and TCRdb holds only the in-frame ones, with some missing. There are approximately 68,000 clones in the sample; 78% occur only once, and about 10% lies in the top ten. Antigen-specific CD4+ T cells were expanded (with viral peptide pools) by the ViraFEST assay ahead of sequencing. It was after 10 days of culture that CD4+ T cells were isolated. In the vaccine recipients, nucleocapsid antibodies were negative and there was no prior SARS-CoV-2 infection. Here the sequenced sample was CD4+ T cells from PBMCs cultured with SARS-CoV-2 spike peptides, taken before COVID-19 vaccination. The receptors come from a human donor who received a COVID-19 vaccine.

The chain carries TRBV30 and TRBJ2-5; TRBD2 matches at 10 bases. The V gene end was trimmed by 5 bases and the J gene end by 1 base; junction bases not matched to a gene: 7. The germline CDR1 and CDR2 sequences are GTSNPN and SVGIG (reference sequence). The length of the CDR3 is 15 residues. This CDR3 reads CAWGFSGGPQETQYF. The CDR3 DNA follows: TGTGCCTGGGGATTTAGCGGGGGGCCCCAAGAGACCCAGTACTTC.

This clone turned up a few times. This sequence joins TRBV7-8 and TRBJ1-3, with a weak D call TRBD1 (5 bases). The germline V gene encodes CDR1 SGHVS and CDR2 FQNEAQ. Trimming removed 1 base at V and 0 bases at J, with 10 bases between. There are 16 residues in the CDR3. CDR3 region: CASSLVGASSGNTIYF. The CDR3 coding sequence is TGTGCCAGCAGCTTAGTTGGGGCGAGCTCTGGAAACACCATATATTTT.

V and J are TRBV6-5 and TRBJ1-4, with 7 bases aligning to TRBD1. The V and J ends lost 8 bases and 2 bases, in that order; junction bases with no gene match: 8. This CDR3 comprises 15 residues. Germline loops: CDR1 MNHEY, CDR2 SVGAGI. The CDR3 sequence is CASGGQLFTNEKLFF. DNA for the CDR3: TGTGCCAGCGGGGGACAGTTGTTCACTAATGAAAAACTGTTTTTT.

The J gene is TRBJ1-2, the V gene TRBV5-1, with 9 bases matching TRBD1. The CDR3 runs 15 residues. Germline CDR1 SGHRS, CDR2 YFSETQ. The V and J ends lost 4 bases and 6 bases, in that order; junction bases with no gene match: 10. DNA for the CDR3: TGCGCCAGCAGCCCGGAACAGGGGGCAGTTAATGGCTACACCTTC. This sequence encodes CASSPEQGAVNGYTF. The variable domain in full, with the rest retrieved from reference TRBV5-1 and TRBJ1-2, is KAGVTQTPRYLIKTRGQQVTLSCSPISGHRSVSWYQQTPGQGLQFLFEYFSETQRNKGNFPGRFSGRQFSNSRSEMNVSTLELGDSALYLCASSPEQGAVNGYTFGSGTRLTVV.

This chain links TRBV5-1 with TRBJ2-5; TRBD1 agrees at 7 bases. Per the germline V gene, CDR1 is SGHRS and CDR2 is YFSETQ. The CDR3 sequence is 14 residues long. Losses at the gene ends were 4 bases for V and 5 bases for J; bases not matched to a gene: 8. The CDR3 DNA reads TGCGCCAGCAGCCTGATAGGGGGCGGGGAGACCCAGTACTTC. This encodes CASSLIGGGETQYF.

This sequence joins TRBV7-9 and TRBJ1-6; no clear D gene. The CDR3 covers 15 residues. The V gene lost 0 bases and the J gene lost 7 bases, with 10 bases spanning the gap. CDR1 is SEHNR, CDR2 FQNEAQ, per germline (reference sequence). The CDR3 spells CASSLAFGWNSPLHF. The CDR3 bases are TGTGCCAGCAGCTTAGCGTTCGGATGGAATTCACCCCTCCACTTT.

This chain joins TRBV5-1 and TRBJ1-1; unclear D gene. This CDR3 region has 15 residues. Trimming pared 1 base from V and 4 bases from J, leaving 14 bases between. Looked up from germline, CDR1 is SGHRS and CDR2 is YFSETQ. CDR3: CASSLSPGLSTEAFF. CDR3 sequence (DNA): TGCGCCAGCAGCTTGAGTCCGGGTTTGAGCACTGAAGCTTTCTTT.

The chain combines TRBV18 with TRBJ1-1; the D is unclear. Germline CDR1 is KGHSH and CDR2 is LQKENI. V lost 2 bases to trimming and J lost 1 base, with 8 bases between them. The CDR3 extends over 14 amino acids. In DNA form, the CDR3 reads TGTGCCAGCTCACCATCGATACAGAACACTGAAGCTTTCTTT. Protein: CASSPSIQNTEAFF.

This rearrangement joins TRBV19 to TRBJ2-3, with D perhaps matching TRBD1 (6 bases). CDR1 and CDR2 from the germline V gene are LNHDA and SQIVND (reference sequence). The CDR3 is made up of 14 amino acids. The V end lost 5 bases, the J end lost 0 bases, and 9 bases lay between the germline ends. The CDR3 region has the DNA TGTGCCAGTAGTCAAACAGGGAGCACAGATACGCAGTATTTT. Amino acids: CASSQTGSTDTQYF.